The clone carrying this T cell receptor beta chain was found many times. TCR beta CDR3 regions were amplified from RNA transcripts. With the HTBI primer set, the TCR CDR3 went through a first round of RT-PCR. TCRdb re-analysed the multiplex PCR reads in MiXCR, keeping a single row per CDR3 protein. The repertoire consists of 500,000 to 750,000 distinct CDR3 sequences, with around 14% occurring once and the leading ten covering about 6.6%. The data were taken from a study of T cells in Graves' hyperthyroidism and ophthalmopathy. The CDR3 consists of 14 residues. CDR1 KGHSH and CDR2 LQKENI come from the germline V gene. V lost 8 bases and J lost 0, with 12 bases in between.

The sequenced material came from blood. V usage is TRBV18 and J usage is TRBJ2-3; D tentatively fits TRBD1 or TRBD2 (5 bases each). This clonotype was obtained from a woman aged 18-29 years with Graves' ophthalmopathy. The CDR3 DNA is TGTGCCAGCGCTCCGGGGCGAAGCACAGATACGCAGTATTTT. It codes for CASAPGRSTDTQYF.